This T cell receptor (beta chain) is drawn from a study of siplizumab effects on memory and regulatory T cells. Study conclusions and caveats: Alloreactive sequences whose origin lay in unstimulated CD4+ memory cells were significantly reduced by siplizumab. Confirmation was lacking for the suppressive function of proliferating Tregs derived from siplizumab cultures.

Notes on this clone: Its antigen is as yet unknown.

Here immunoSEQ multiplex PCR was the method, and the copy in TCRdb shows in-frame clones only, minus some. The profile shows about 87,000 clones, 85% to 90% of them singletons. CDR1 and CDR2 from the germline V gene are SGHDN and FVKESK. The CDR3 sequence is 18 residues long. V was trimmed by 0 bases and J by 1 base, leaving 18 bases between them. V is TRBV14 and J is TRBJ2-5, with D perhaps matching TRBD2 (5 bases). The sequenced sample consisted of CD4+ T cells sorted from blood. This clonotype was sampled from a human donor in good health. The CDR3 sequence is CASSQEYERAAAQETQYF. DNA of the CDR3: TGTGCCAGCAGCCAAGAGTACGAGAGGGCGGCAGCCCAAGAGACCCAGTACTTC. Supplemented by reference TRBV14 and TRBJ2-5, the full variable domain reads EAGVTQFPSHSVIEKGQTVTLRCDPISGHDNLYWYRRVMGKEIKFLLHFVKESKQDESGMPNNRFLAERTGGTYSTLKVQPAELEDSGVYFCASSQEYERAAAQETQYFGPGTRLLVL.